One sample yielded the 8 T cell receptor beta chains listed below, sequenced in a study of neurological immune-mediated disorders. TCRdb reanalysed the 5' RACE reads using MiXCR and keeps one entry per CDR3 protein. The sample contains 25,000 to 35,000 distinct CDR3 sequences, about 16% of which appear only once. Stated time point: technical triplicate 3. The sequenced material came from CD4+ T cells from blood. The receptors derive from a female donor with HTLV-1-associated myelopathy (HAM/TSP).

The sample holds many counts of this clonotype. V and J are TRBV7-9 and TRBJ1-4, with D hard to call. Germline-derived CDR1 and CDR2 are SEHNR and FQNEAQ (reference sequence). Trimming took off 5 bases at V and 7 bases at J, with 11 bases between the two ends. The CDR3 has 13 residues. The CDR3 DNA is TGTGCCAGCAGCCCCGGACGGGTTGAAAAACTGTTTTTT. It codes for CASSPGRVEKLFF.

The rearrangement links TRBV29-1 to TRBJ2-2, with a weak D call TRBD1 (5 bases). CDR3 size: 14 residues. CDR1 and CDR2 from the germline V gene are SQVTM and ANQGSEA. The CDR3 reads CVEVAGSNTGELFF. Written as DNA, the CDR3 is TGCGTTGAAGTGGCAGGGTCGAACACCGGGGAGCTGTTTTTT.

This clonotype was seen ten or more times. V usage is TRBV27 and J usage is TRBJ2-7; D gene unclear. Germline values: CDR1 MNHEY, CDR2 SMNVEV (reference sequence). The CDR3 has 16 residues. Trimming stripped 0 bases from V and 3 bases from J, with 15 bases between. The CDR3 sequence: CASSLSMSTTYYEQYF. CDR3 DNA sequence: TGTGCCAGCAGTTTATCTATGTCCACTACCTACTACGAGCAGTACTTC.

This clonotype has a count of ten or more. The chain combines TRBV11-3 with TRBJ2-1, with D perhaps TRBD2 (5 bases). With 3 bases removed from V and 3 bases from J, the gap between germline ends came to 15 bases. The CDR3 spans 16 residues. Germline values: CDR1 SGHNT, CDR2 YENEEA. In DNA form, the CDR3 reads TGTGCCAGCAGCTTCAAATTGCCGGGAAGCTACAATGAGCAGTTCTTC. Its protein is CASSFKLPGSYNEQFF.

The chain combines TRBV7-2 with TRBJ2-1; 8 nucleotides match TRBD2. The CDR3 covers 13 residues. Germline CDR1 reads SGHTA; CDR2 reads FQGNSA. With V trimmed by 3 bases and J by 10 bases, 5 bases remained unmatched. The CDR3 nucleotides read TGTGCCAGCAGCTTCCGGGGGGGTGGCGAGCAGTTCTTC. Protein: CASSFRGGGEQFF.

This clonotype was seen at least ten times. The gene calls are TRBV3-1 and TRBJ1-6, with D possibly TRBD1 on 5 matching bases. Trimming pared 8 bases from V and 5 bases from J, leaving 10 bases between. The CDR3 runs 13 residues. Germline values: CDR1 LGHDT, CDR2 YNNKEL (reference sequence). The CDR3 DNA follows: TGTGCCAGCCGGGACTTTAATAATTCACCCCTCCACTTT. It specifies CASRDFNNSPLHF.

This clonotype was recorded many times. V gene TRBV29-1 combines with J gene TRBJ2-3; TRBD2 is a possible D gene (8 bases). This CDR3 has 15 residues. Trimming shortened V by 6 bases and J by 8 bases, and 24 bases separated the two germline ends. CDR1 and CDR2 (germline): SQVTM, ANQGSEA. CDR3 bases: TGCAGCGTGCTGAACAGGGGACTAGGGGACGGTACGCAGTATTTT. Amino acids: CSVLNRGLGDGTQYF.

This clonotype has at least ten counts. The chain's CDR3 is CASSSRTGQGWGKNIQYF. As DNA, the CDR3 is TGTGCCAGCAGCTCCCGGACGGGACAGGGTTGGGGCAAAAACATTCAGTACTTC. V and J are TRBV11-2 and TRBJ2-4; 9 bases fit TRBD1. Germline trimming cut 4 bases from V and 3 bases from J; bases unmatched to any gene: 13. This CDR3 contains 18 residues. Germline values: CDR1 SGHAT, CDR2 FQNNGV.